This note documents a single T cell receptor (beta chain) sequence. These data are taken from a study of blood T cell repertoires in COVID-19. On the study more broadly: Both acute and convalescent COVID-19 samples were obtained from the United States, Italy and Spain. In each case, the material was cDNA or gDNA derived from T cells, B-cell-depleted T cells, or PBMCs.

The authors' processing: By means of reference gene primer amplification, nucleated cell counts were estimated. Clones were sequenced by immunoSEQ multiplex PCR, and TCRdb holds only the in-frame ones, with some missing. The D gene and trimming were derived from the DNA, and the V and J assignments and clone size from that table. This sample has around 100,000 clones; 90% to 95% occur once, and the top ten carry about 1.9%. Germline values: CDR1 SEHNR, CDR2 FQNEAQ (reference sequence). V was pared by 6 bases and J by 7 bases, with 17 bases of the junction left unmatched. The CDR3 contains 17 residues.

The sequenced material came from peripheral blood. The sequence derives from a man aged 45-65 years with active COVID-19. The rearrangement uses TRBV7-9 and TRBJ1-4, with TRBD1 matching 7 bases. CDR3 protein: CASRERQGGGGIEKLFF. CDR3 bases: TGTGCCAGCAGGGAAAGACAGGGAGGTGGCGGAATTGAAAAACTGTTTTTT.